This TCR beta chain was documented in a study of blood T cell repertoires in COVID-19. It was during active infection that Seattle patients were enrolled and then longitudinally followed. In the authors' workflow: The assay estimated nucleated cells by amplifying reference gene primers. The data were produced by immunoSEQ multiplex PCR, yet TCRdb's version contains in-frame clones alone and is incomplete. V and J calls and clone size are copied from that table; D and trimming were computed from the DNA. The repertoire has about 370,000 clones, 80% to 90% of them found once; the top ten carry around 2.8%. Trimming stripped 2 bases from V and 4 bases from J, with 12 bases between. This CDR3 is built from 15 residues. Germline V lookup: CDR1 SGHDN, CDR2 FVKESK.

The source of this sequence is a woman aged 25 to 39 with COVID-19, enrolled during active disease. Sequencing used peripheral blood. This chain joins TRBV14 and TRBJ2-1, with TRBD2 as a possible D gene (5 bases). As DNA, the CDR3 is TGTGCCAGCAGCCAACGGGGAAGGGATTACAATGAGCAGTTCTTC. Its translation: CASSQRGRDYNEQFF. The full variable domain, completed using reference TRBV14 and TRBJ2-1, is EAGVTQFPSHSVIEKGQTVTLRCDPISGHDNLYWYRRVMGKEIKFLLHFVKESKQDESGMPNNRFLAERTGGTYSTLKVQPAELEDSGVYFCASSQRGRDYNEQFFGPGTRLTVL.